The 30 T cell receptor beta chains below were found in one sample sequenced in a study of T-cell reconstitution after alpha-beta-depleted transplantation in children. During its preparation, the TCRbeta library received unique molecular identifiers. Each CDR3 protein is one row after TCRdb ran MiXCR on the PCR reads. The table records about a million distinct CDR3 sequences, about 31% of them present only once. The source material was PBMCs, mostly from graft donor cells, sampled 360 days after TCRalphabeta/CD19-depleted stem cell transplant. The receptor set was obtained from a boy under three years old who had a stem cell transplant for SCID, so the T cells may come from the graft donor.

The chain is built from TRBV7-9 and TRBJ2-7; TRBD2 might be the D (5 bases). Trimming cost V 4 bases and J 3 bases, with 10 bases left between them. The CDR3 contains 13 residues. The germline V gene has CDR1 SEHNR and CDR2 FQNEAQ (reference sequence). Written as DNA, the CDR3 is TGTGCCAGCAGCTGCGGGCTCCTCTACGAGCAGTACTTC. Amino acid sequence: CASSCGLLYEQYF.

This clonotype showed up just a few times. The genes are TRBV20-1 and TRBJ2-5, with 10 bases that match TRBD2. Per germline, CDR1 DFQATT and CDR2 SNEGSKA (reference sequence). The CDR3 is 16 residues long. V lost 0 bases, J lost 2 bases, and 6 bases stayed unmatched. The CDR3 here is CSAREGLAGDQETQYF. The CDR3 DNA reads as TGCAGTGCTAGAGAAGGCCTAGCGGGGGATCAAGAGACCCAGTACTTC.

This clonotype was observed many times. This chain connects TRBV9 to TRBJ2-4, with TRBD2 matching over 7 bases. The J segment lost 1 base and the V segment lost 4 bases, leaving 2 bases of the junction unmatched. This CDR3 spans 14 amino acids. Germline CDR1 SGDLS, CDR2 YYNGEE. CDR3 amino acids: CASSPGGAKNIQYF. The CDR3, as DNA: TGTGCCAGCAGCCCCGGGGGGGCCAAAAACATTCAGTACTTC.

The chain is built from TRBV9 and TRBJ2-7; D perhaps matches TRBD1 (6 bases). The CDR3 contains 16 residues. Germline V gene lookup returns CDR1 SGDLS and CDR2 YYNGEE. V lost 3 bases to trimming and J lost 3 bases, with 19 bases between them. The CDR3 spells CASSAEQGKGLYEQYF. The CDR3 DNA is TGTGCCAGCAGCGCGGAACAGGGTAAGGGGCTCTACGAGCAGTACTTC.

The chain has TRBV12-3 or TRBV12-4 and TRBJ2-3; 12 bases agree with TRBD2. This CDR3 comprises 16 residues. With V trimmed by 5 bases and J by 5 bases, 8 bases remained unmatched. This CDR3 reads CASSPRLAGAVDTQYF. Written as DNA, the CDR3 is TGTGCCAGCAGTCCCCGACTAGCGGGGGCCGTAGATACGCAGTATTTT.

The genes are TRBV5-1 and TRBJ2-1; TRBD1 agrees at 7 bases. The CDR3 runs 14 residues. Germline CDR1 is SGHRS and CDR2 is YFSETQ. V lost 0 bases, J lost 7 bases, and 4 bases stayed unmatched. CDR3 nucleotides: TGCGCCAGCAGCTTGGAGGGGGCGGTTAATGAGCAGTTCTTC. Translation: CASSLEGAVNEQFF.

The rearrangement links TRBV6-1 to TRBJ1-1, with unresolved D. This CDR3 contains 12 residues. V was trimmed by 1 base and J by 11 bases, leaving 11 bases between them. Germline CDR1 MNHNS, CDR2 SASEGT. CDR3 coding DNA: TGTGCCAGCAGTGAAGGAGAGGGCAACGCTTTCTTT. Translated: CASSEGEGNAFF.

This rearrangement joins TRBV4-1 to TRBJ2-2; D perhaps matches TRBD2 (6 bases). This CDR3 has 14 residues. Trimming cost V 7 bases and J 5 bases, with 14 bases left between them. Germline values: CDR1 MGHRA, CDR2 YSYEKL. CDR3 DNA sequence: TGCGCCAGCACGGGGGTAGAAGGAACCGGGGAGCTGTTTTTT. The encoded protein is CASTGVEGTGELFF.

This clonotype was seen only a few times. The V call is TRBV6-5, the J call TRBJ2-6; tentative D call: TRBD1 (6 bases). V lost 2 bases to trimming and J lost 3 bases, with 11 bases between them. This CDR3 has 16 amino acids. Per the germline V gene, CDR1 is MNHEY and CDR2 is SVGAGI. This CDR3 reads CASSYNTGFGANVLTF. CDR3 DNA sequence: TGTGCCAGCAGTTACAATACAGGGTTTGGGGCCAACGTCCTGACTTTC.

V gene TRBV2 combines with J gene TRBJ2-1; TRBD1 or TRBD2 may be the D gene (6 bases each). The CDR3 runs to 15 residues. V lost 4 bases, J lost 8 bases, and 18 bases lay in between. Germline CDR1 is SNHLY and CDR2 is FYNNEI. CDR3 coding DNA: TGTGCCAGCAGTGGAGGGGGGACGGGTGCGCATGAGCAGTTCTTC. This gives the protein CASSGGGTGAHEQFF.

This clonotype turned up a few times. The DNA for the CDR3 is TGCGCCAGCAGCCAAGATACGGACTCGCTAGGCACAGATACGCAGTATTTT. It encodes CASSQDTDSLGTDTQYF. The rearrangement uses TRBV4-1 and TRBJ2-3, with a weak D call TRBD2 (5 bases). The CDR3 sequence is 17 residues long. Germline V CDR1 and CDR2: MGHRA, YSYEKL. V dropped 0 bases and J dropped 1 base, with 14 bases sitting between them.

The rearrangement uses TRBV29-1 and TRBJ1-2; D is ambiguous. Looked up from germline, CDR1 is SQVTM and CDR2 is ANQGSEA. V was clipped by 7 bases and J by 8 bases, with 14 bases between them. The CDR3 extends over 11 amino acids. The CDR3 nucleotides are TGCAGCGCCGTATTTGAGGACGGCTACACCTTC. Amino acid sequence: CSAVFEDGYTF.

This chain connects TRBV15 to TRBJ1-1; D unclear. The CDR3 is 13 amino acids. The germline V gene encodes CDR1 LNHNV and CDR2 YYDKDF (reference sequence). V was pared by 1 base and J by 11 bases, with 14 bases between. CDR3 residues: CATSRVGDAWAFF. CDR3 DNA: TGTGCCACCAGCAGAGTCGGGGATGCCTGGGCTTTCTTT.

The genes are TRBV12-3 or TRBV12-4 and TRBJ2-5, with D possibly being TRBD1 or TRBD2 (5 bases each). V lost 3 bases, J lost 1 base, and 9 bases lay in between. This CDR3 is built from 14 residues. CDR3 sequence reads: CASSFGTIQETQYF. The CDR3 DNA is TGTGCCAGCAGTTTTGGGACCATCCAAGAGACCCAGTACTTC.

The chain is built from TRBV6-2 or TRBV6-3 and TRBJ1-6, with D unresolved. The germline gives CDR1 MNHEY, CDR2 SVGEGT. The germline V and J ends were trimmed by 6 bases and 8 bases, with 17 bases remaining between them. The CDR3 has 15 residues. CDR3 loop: CASRDSTRSDSPLHF. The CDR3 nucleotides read TGTGCCAGCAGAGACTCGACTCGGTCGGATTCACCCCTCCACTTT.

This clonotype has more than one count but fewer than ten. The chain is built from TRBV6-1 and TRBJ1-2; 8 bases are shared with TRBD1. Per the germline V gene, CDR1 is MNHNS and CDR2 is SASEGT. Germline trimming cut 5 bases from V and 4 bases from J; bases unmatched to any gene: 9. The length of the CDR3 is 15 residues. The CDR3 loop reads CASSTGQGLAYGYTF. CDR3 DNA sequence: TGTGCCAGCAGTACCGGACAGGGCTTGGCCTATGGCTACACCTTC.

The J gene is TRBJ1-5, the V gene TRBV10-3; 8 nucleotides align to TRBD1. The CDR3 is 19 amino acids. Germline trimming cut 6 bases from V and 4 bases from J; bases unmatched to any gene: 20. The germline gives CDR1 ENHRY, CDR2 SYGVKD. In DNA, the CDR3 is TGTGCCATCAGCCCAAGGGTTGGGACAGGCCATATAGAGAATCAGCCCCAGCATTTT. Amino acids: CAISPRVGTGHIENQPQHF.

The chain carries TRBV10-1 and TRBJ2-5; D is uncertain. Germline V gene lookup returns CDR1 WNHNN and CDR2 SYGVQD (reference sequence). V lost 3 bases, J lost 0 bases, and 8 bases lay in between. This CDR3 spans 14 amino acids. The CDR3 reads CASSDRRDQETQYF. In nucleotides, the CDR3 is TGCGCCAGCAGTGACCGAAGAGACCAAGAGACCCAGTACTTC.

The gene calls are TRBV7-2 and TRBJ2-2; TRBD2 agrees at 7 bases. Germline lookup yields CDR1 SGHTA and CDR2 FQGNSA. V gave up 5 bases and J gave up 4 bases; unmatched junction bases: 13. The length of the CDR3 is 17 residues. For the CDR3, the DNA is TGTGCCAGCAGCCCTCACCTCGGGAGGTCCCGCACCGGGGAGCTGTTTTTT. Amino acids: CASSPHLGRSRTGELFF.

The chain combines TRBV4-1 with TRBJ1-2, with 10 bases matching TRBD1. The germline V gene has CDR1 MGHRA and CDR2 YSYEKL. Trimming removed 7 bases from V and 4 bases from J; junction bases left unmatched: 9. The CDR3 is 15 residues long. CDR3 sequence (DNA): TGCGCCAGCAACTACGGGACAGGGGTTACCTATGGCTACACCTTC. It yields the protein CASNYGTGVTYGYTF.

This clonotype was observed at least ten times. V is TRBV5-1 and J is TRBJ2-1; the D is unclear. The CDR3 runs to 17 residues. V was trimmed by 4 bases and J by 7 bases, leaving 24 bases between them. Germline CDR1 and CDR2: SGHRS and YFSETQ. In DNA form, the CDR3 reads TGCGCCAGCAGCCCCCAGGCCAAACCTTACCGCCGGAATGAGCAGTTCTTC. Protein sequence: CASSPQAKPYRRNEQFF.

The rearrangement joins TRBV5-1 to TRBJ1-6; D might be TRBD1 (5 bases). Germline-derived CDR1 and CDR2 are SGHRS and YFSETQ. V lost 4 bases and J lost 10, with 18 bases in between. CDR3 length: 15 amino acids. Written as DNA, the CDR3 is TGCGCCAGCAGCCCGGGGGGGTCACAATCGTCACCCCTCCACTTT. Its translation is CASSPGGSQSSPLHF. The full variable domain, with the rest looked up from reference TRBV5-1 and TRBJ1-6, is KAGVTQTPRYLIKTRGQQVTLSCSPISGHRSVSWYQQTPGQGLQFLFEYFSETQRNKGNFPGRFSGRQFSNSRSEMNVSTLELGDSALYLCASSPGGSQSSPLHFGNGTRLTVT.

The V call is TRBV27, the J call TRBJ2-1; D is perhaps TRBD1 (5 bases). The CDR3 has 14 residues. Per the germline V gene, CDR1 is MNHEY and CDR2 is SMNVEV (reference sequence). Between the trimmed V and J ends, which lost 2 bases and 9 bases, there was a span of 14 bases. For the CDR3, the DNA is TGTGCCAGCAGTTTAGCAGGGTTGGTCACTGAGCAGTTCTTC. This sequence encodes CASSLAGLVTEQFF.

CDR3: CASAVGGSGNTIYF. The CDR3 bases are TGCGCCAGCGCGGTTGGGGGCTCTGGAAACACCATATATTTT. V is TRBV5-1 and J is TRBJ1-3; D may be TRBD1 (5 bases). Germline V lookup: CDR1 SGHRS, CDR2 YFSETQ. V lost 7 bases, J lost 0 bases, and 11 bases lay in between. There are 14 residues in the CDR3.

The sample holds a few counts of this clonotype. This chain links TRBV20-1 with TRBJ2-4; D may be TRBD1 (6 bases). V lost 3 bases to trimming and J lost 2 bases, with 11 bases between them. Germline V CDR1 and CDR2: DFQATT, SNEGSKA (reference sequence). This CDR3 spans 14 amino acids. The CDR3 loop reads CSARTGQSKNIQYF. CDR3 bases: TGCAGTGCTAGGACCGGACAGTCCAAAAACATTCAGTACTTC.

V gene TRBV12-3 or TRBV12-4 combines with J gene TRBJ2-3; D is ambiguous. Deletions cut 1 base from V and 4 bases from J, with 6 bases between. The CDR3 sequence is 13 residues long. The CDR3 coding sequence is TGTGCCAGCAGTTTAGAAGCACCAGATACGCAGTATTTT. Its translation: CASSLEAPDTQYF.

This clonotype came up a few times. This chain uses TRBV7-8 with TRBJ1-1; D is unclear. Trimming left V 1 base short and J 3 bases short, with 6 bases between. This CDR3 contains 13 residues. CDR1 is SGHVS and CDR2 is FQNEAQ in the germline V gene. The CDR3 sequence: CASSLEAYTEAFF. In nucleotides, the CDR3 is TGTGCCAGCAGCTTAGAAGCCTACACTGAAGCTTTCTTT.

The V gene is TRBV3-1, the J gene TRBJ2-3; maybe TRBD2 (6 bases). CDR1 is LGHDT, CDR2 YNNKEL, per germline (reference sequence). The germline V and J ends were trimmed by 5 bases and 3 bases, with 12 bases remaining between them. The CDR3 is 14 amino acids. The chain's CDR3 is CASSSQGRTDTQYF. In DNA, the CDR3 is TGTGCCAGCAGCTCCCAAGGGAGGACAGATACGCAGTATTTT.

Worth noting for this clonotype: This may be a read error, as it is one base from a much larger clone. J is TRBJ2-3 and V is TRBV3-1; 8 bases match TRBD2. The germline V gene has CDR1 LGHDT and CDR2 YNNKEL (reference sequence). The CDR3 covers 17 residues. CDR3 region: CACSQDPGGHMTDTQYF. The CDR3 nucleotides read TGTGCCTGCAGCCAAGATCCGGGGGGGCATATGACAGATACGCAGTATTTT.

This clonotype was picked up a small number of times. Here the CDR3 DNA reads TGTGCCAGCAGTGCGGGATATCAGCCCCAGCATTTT. Amino acids: CASSAGYQPQHF. The chain links TRBV12-3 or TRBV12-4 to TRBJ1-5; D remains ambiguous. V gave up 5 bases and J gave up 5 bases, with 7 bases separating them. CDR3 size: 12 residues.